These T cell receptor beta chains were read from a single sample in a study of long-term antiretroviral therapy in people with HIV. Sequencing used immunoSEQ multiplex PCR; TCRdb keeps in-frame clones, though not all of them. The data hold some 23,000 clones, with approximately 76% observed a single time. The starting material was unsorted PBMCs, obtained 1.1 years before starting antiretroviral therapy. The receptors were gathered from a woman in her thirties or forties with HIV. CDR3s include the opening cysteine and the closing phenylalanine or tryptophan. A D gene is named only where the DNA matches it firmly. Expanded clones are given a class, and other clones once, few, many or no size at all.

CDR3aa: CAWSLTSGKGYNEQFF; CDR3nt: TGTGCCTGGAGTTTAACTAGCGGGAAAGGGTACAATGAGCAGTTCTTC; v_gene: TRBV30; d_gene: TRBD2; abundance: .; j_gene: TRBJ2-1
CDR3aa: CSAEGASDYGYTF; CDR3nt: TGCAGCGCAGAGGGGGCCTCCGACTATGGCTACACCTTC; v_gene: TRBV29-1; d_gene: TRBD1; abundance: few; j_gene: TRBJ1-2
CDR3aa: CASSLGQGSYEQYF; CDR3nt: TGTGCCAGCAGCTTGGGGCAGGGGTCCTACGAGCAGTACTTC; v_gene: TRBV5-4; d_gene: .; abundance: .; j_gene: TRBJ2-7
CDR3aa: CASSRGTKGTRTNEKLFF; CDR3nt: TGCGCCAGCAGCCGCGGGACCAAGGGGACTCGAACTAATGAAAAACTGTTTTTT; v_gene: TRBV4-1; d_gene: .; abundance: .; j_gene: TRBJ1-4
CDR3aa: CASSLRGQPQHF; CDR3nt: TGTGCCAGCAGCTTGCGGGGGCAGCCCCAGCATTTT; v_gene: TRBV5-8; d_gene: .; abundance: .; j_gene: TRBJ1-5
CDR3aa: CASSFFREQYF; CDR3nt: TGTGCCAGCAGTTTTTTTCGCGAGCAGTACTTC; v_gene: TRBV5-6; d_gene: .; abundance: .; j_gene: TRBJ2-7
CDR3aa: CAWSGGAEQPQHF; CDR3nt: TGTGCCTGGAGTGGTGGGGCGGAGCAGCCCCAGCATTTT; v_gene: TRBV30; d_gene: .; abundance: few; j_gene: TRBJ1-5
CDR3aa: CATSGVQYEQYF; CDR3nt: TGTGCCACTAGCGGGGTCCAATACGAGCAGTACTTC; v_gene: TRBV19; d_gene: TRBD2; abundance: .; j_gene: TRBJ2-7
CDR3aa: CASSSQDRGRRTEAFF; CDR3nt: TGTGCCAGCAGCTCTCAGGACAGGGGGCGCCGAACTGAAGCTTTCTTT; v_gene: TRBV11-2; d_gene: TRBD1; abundance: .; j_gene: TRBJ1-1
CDR3aa: CASTLWEQFF; CDR3nt: TGTGCCAGCACCCTTTGGGAGCAGTTCTTC; v_gene: TRBV5-8; d_gene: .; abundance: .; j_gene: TRBJ2-1
CDR3aa: CAWSSDSANYGYTF; CDR3nt: TGTGCCTGGAGTTCTGACAGTGCTAACTATGGCTACACCTTC; v_gene: TRBV30; d_gene: .; abundance: .; j_gene: TRBJ1-2
CDR3aa: CASSQDLQGPYEQYF; CDR3nt: TGTGCCAGCAGCCAAGATCTGCAGGGGCCCTACGAGCAGTACTTC; v_gene: TRBV4-2; d_gene: .; abundance: .; j_gene: TRBJ2-7
CDR3aa: CAWSAQRGASGNTIYF; CDR3nt: TGTGCCTGGAGTGCCCAGAGGGGGGCCTCTGGAAACACCATATATTTT; v_gene: TRBV30; d_gene: .; abundance: .; j_gene: TRBJ1-3
CDR3aa: CASSVGASGTKNIQYF; CDR3nt: TGTGCCAGCAGCGTAGGGGCTAGCGGGACCAAAAACATTCAGTACTTC; v_gene: TRBV9; d_gene: TRBD2; abundance: .; j_gene: TRBJ2-4
CDR3aa: CASSRDRDQPQHF; CDR3nt: TGTGCCAGTAGTAGGGACAGGGATCAGCCCCAGCATTTT; v_gene: TRBV19; d_gene: TRBD1; abundance: .; j_gene: TRBJ1-5
CDR3aa: CASSLGGTNTEAFF; CDR3nt: TGTGCCAGCAGCTTGGGCGGCACAAACACTGAAGCTTTCTTT; v_gene: TRBV4-2; d_gene: .; abundance: .; j_gene: TRBJ1-1
CDR3aa: CASSLGGGAITEAFF; CDR3nt: TGCGCCAGCAGCTTGGGGGGGGGTGCAATCACTGAAGCTTTCTTT; v_gene: TRBV5-1; d_gene: .; abundance: .; j_gene: TRBJ1-1